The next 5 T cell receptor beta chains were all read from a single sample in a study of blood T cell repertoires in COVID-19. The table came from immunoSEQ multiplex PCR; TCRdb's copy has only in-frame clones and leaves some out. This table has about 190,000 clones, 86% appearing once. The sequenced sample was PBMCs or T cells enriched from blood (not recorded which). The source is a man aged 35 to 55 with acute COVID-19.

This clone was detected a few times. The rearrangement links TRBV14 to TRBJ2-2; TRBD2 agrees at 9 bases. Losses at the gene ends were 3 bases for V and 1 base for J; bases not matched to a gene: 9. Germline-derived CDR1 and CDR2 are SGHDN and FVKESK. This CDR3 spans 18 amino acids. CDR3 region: CASSHRRATSGNTGELFF. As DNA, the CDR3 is TGTGCCAGCAGCCACAGACGAGCGACTAGCGGGAACACCGGGGAGCTGTTTTTT.

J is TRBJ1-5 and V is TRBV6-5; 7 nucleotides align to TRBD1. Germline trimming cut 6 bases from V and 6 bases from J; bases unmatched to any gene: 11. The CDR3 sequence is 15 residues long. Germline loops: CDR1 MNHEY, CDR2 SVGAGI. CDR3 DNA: TGTGCCAGCAGCCTTAACCGAGGGGGCAGTCAGCCCCAGCATTTT. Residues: CASSLNRGGSQPQHF.

The CDR3 bases are TGTGCCAGCAGACAGGGACAGGGTAAAGAAGAGACCCAGTACTTC. It codes for CASRQGQGKEETQYF. The J gene is TRBJ2-5, the V gene TRBV28; 9 bases match TRBD1. CDR1 MDHEN and CDR2 SYDVKM come from the germline V gene. V trimming: 6 bases; J trimming: 3 bases; junction bases outside the gene matches: 8. The CDR3 is 15 amino acids.

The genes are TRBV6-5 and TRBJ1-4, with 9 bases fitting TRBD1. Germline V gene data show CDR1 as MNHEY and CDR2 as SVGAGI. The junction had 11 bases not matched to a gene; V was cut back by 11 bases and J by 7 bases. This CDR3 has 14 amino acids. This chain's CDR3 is CACWTGEKSEKLFF. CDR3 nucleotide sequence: TGTGCCTGCTGGACAGGGGAAAAGAGTGAAAAACTGTTTTTT.

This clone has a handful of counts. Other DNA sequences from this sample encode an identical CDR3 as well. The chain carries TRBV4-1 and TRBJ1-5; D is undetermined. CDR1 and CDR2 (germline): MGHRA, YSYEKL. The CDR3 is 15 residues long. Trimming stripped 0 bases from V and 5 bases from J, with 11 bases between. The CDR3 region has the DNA TGCGCCAGCAGCCAAGATTCCGGGGTGGATCAGCCCCAGCATTTT. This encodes CASSQDSGVDQPQHF.